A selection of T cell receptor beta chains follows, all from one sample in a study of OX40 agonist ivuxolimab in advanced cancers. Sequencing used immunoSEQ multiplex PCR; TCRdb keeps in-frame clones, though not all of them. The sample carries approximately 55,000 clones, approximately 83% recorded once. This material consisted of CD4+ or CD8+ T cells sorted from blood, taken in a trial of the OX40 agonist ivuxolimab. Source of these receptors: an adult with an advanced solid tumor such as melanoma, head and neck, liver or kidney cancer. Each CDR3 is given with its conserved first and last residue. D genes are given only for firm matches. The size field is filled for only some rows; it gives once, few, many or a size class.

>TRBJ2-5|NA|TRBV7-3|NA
TGTGCCAGCAGCGAAGCGCTCCAAGAGACCCAGTACTTC
CASSEALQETQYF
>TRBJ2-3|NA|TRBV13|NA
TGTGCCAGCAGCTCCTCACGGGCCACAGATACGCAGTATTTT
CASSSSRATDTQYF
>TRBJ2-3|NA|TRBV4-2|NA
TGTGCCAGCAGCCAACGCAGACAGGGAGGGGCTAGCACAGATACGCAGTATTTT
CASSQRRQGGASTDTQYF
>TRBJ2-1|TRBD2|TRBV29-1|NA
TGCAGCGTTGGGGCGCTAGCGGGGACCGGCTTGGAGCAGTTCTTC
CSVGALAGTGLEQFF
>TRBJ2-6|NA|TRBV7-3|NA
TGTGCCAGCAGCTTAAGGGCGGGTCCGTCTGGGGCCAACGTCCTGACTTTC
CASSLRAGPSGANVLTF
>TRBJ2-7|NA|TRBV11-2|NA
TGTGCCAGCAGCGTTTCCTACGAGCAGTACTTC
CASSVSYEQYF
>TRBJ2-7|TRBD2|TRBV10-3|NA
TGTGCCATCAGTGACTATAGCGGGATTAGCTCCTACGAGCAGTACTTC
CAISDYSGISSYEQYF
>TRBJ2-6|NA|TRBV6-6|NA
TGTGCCAGCAGTTATGGTGTCTCTGGGGCCAACGTCCTGACTTTC
CASSYGVSGANVLTF
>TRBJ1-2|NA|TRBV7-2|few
TGTGCCAGCAGCTCCGGGCCCTCCGCGGGAGGCTACACCTTC
CASSSGPSAGGYTF
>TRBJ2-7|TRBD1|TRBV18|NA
TGTGCCAGCTCACTCCGACAGGGTTTCGACGAGCAGTACTTC
CASSLRQGFDEQYF
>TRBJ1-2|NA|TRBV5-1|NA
TGCGCCAGCAGCTTGGCCTTAGGTGGGAGCTATGGCTACACCTTC
CASSLALGGSYGYTF
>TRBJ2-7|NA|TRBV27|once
TGTGCCAGCAGGGAGACTCCGGGCCAAATTAGGTCCGAGCAGTACTTC
CASRETPGQIRSEQYF
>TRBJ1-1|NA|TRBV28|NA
TGTGCCAGCAGAGACAACTTGAACACTGAAGCTTTCTTT
CASRDNLNTEAFF
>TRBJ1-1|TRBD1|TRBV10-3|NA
TGTGCCATCAGTGATCAAAGGACAGGGCTGAACACTGAAGCTTTCTTT
CAISDQRTGLNTEAFF
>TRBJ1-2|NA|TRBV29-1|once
TGCAGCGTTGGGGAGCCTTTAAAGCCCTATGGCTACACCTTC
CSVGEPLKPYGYTF
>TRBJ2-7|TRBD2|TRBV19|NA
TGTGCCAGTAGTAGATCGGGACTAGCGGGAAACGAGCAGTACTTC
CASSRSGLAGNEQYF
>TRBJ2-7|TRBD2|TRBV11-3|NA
TGTGCCAGCAGTCCTAGCGGGAGCTACGAGCAGTACTTC
CASSPSGSYEQYF
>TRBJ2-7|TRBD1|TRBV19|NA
TGTGCCAGTAGTCTAACCCCGACAGGGCACGAGCAGTACTTC
CASSLTPTGHEQYF
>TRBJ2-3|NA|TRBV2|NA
TGTGCCAGCAGTGGCGACAGGTTATCCATCACAGATACGCAGTATTTT
CASSGDRLSITDTQYF
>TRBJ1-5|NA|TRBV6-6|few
TGTGCCAGCAGCCTTAGGGGGGAGCCCCAGCATTTT
CASSLRGEPQHF